Shown below are 29 T cell receptor beta chains from a single sample sequenced in a study of identical twins. TCRdb reprocessed the 5' RACE reads via MiXCR and lists one record per CDR3 protein. This sample yields over 500,000 distinct CDR3 sequences, of which around 20% are seen a single time; under 0.95% belongs to the top ten. The same sample was also used in a study of T cells expressing NK-cell markers.

The sequenced sample consisted of CD4+ T cells sorted from blood. The source of these receptors is a woman younger than 30 in good health.

The chain joins TRBV28 to TRBJ2-7; D is possibly TRBD1 (6 bases). The CDR3 runs to 14 residues. The germline V gene encodes CDR1 MDHEN and CDR2 SYDVKM. V shed 5 bases and J shed 0 bases, with 11 bases lying between them. The CDR3 nucleotides are TGTGCCAGCAGTGAATTCAGGGGCTCCTACGAGCAGTACTTC. Amino acid sequence: CASSEFRGSYEQYF.

The gene calls are TRBV15 and TRBJ2-7; D uncertain. The CDR3 sequence is 13 residues long. Per germline, CDR1 LNHNV and CDR2 YYDKDF (reference sequence). The ends were cut back, 4 bases at V and 5 bases at J, with 12 bases in the middle. CDR3 nucleotides: TGTGCCACCAGCAAGAGGAAGGTTGACGAGCAGTACTTC. Protein: CATSKRKVDEQYF. Complete variable domain (other parts from reference TRBV15 and TRBJ2-7): DAMVIQNPRYQVTQFGKPVTLSCSQTLNHNVMYWYQQKSSQAPKLLFHYYDKDFNNEADTPDNFQSRRPNTSFCFLDIRSPGLGDTAMYLCATSKRKVDEQYFGPGTRLTVT.

This rearrangement joins TRBV6-2 or TRBV6-3 to TRBJ2-7; 8 nucleotides match TRBD2. Germline values: CDR1 MNHEY, CDR2 SVGEGT. The CDR3 extends over 17 amino acids. Trimming at V came to 3 bases and at J to 1 base, leaving 11 bases not matched to a gene. CDR3 in DNA: TGTGCCAGCAGTTATCCGGGTAGCGGGGAAGAGTCCTACGAGCAGTACTTC. It is translated as CASSYPGSGEESYEQYF.

This chain joins TRBV10-3 and TRBJ2-7; 9 nucleotides agree with TRBD2. V lost 9 bases, J lost 0 bases, and 3 bases stayed unmatched. Germline V lookup: CDR1 ENHRY, CDR2 SYGVKD. This CDR3 has 13 amino acids. CDR3 nucleotide sequence: TGTGCCATTCGACTAGCGGCCTCCTACGAGCAGTACTTC. It specifies CAIRLAASYEQYF.

This clonotype has more than one count but fewer than ten. The genes are TRBV6-5 and TRBJ2-1; D may match TRBD1 or TRBD2 (6 bases each). This CDR3 contains 15 residues. V lost 2 bases, J lost 6 bases, and 14 bases lay in between. Germline V gives CDR1 MNHEY, CDR2 SVGAGI. The CDR3 reads CASSYVSGGLNEQFF. In nucleotides, the CDR3 is TGTGCCAGCAGTTACGTATCTGGGGGGCTCAATGAGCAGTTCTTC.

This clonotype appeared a few times. This chain joins TRBV5-1 and TRBJ1-3, with D hard to call. The V end lost 4 bases, the J end lost 0 bases, and 11 bases lay between the germline ends. The CDR3 loop spans 15 amino acids. Looked up from germline, CDR1 is SGHRS and CDR2 is YFSETQ. The CDR3 sequence: CASSLDPSSGNTIYF. CDR3 nucleotides: TGCGCCAGCAGCCTTGACCCGAGCTCTGGAAACACCATATATTTT. Based on the CDR3 plus reference TRBV5-1 and TRBJ1-3, the full variable domain is KAGVTQTPRYLIKTRGQQVTLSCSPISGHRSVSWYQQTPGQGLQFLFEYFSETQRNKGNFPGRFSGRQFSNSRSEMNVSTLELGDSALYLCASSLDPSSGNTIYFGEGSWLTVV.

This rearrangement joins TRBV12-5 to TRBJ2-7; 8 nucleotides match TRBD1. Trimming cost V 6 bases and J 2 bases; bases outside gene matches: 9. The CDR3 sequence is 15 residues long. The germline V gene has CDR1 LGHNT and CDR2 FRNRAP. CDR3 sequence (DNA): TGTGCTAGTGGCACGACAGGGGTAACCGCCTACGAGCAGTACTTC. Protein: CASGTTGVTAYEQYF.

This clonotype showed up many times. The chain carries TRBV7-2 and TRBJ2-7; 7 nucleotides agree with TRBD2. V dropped 1 base and J dropped 3; count of bases not matched to a gene: 9. CDR3 length equals 16 residues. The germline gives CDR1 SGHTA, CDR2 FQGNSA. CDR3: CASSLEAAGGGYEQYF. As DNA, the CDR3 is TGTGCCAGCAGCTTAGAGGCGGCTGGCGGGGGCTACGAGCAGTACTTC. Full variable domain (outside the CDR3, taken from reference TRBV7-2 and TRBJ2-7): GAGVSQSPSNKVTEKGKDVELRCDPISGHTALYWYRQSLGQGLEFLIYFQGNSAPDKSGLPSDRFSAERTGGSVSTLTIQRTQQEDSAVYLCASSLEAAGGGYEQYFGPGTRLTVT.

This clonotype was detected a few times. The gene calls are TRBV27 and TRBJ2-1, with D possibly being TRBD2 (6 bases). Germline V gene data show CDR1 as MNHEY and CDR2 as SMNVEV (reference sequence). The CDR3 is 15 amino acids. V lost 6 bases and J lost 6, with 18 bases in between. The CDR3 DNA reads as TGTGCCAGCAGAGTTAGGCGACTAGGGACCAATGAGCAGTTCTTC. This encodes CASRVRRLGTNEQFF.

The chain recombines TRBV6-2 or TRBV6-3 with TRBJ2-1; a possible D gene is TRBD2 (5 bases). There are 17 residues in the CDR3. Trimming removed 5 bases from V and 4 bases from J, with 21 bases in between. Germline V CDR1 and CDR2: MNHEY, SVGEGT. This CDR3 reads CASSRLRLNDLYNEQFF. Written as DNA, the CDR3 is TGTGCCAGCAGTCGACTGAGACTAAACGATCTGTACAATGAGCAGTTCTTC.

The chain uses TRBV11-3 and TRBJ2-3, with a tentative D call TRBD1 (5 bases). The CDR3 has 15 residues. Trimming left V 4 bases short and J 3 bases short, with 14 bases between. Germline CDR1 SGHNT, CDR2 YENEEA. The CDR3 DNA reads as TGTGCCAGCAGCTCCCGCGGCAGGGTTACAGATACGCAGTATTTT. Protein sequence: CASSSRGRVTDTQYF.

The CDR3 nucleotides are TGTGCCAGCAGCTCGGACATTCTGGAGACCCAGTACTTC. Translating it yields CASSSDILETQYF. The rearrangement links TRBV11-2 to TRBJ2-5, with TRBD1 as a possible D gene (5 bases). This CDR3 has 13 residues. CDR1 SGHAT and CDR2 FQNNGV come from the germline V gene. Trimming stripped 4 bases from V and 5 bases from J, with 11 bases between.

This clonotype was picked up one time. The CDR3 loop is CSARDPETAGGWAGANVLTF. The CDR3 DNA reads as TGCAGTGCTAGAGATCCAGAAACAGCGGGAGGATGGGCTGGGGCCAACGTCCTGACTTTC. The genes are TRBV20-1 and TRBJ2-6; 9 bases align to TRBD2. The junction had 14 bases not matched to a gene; V was cut back by 0 bases and J by 2 bases. CDR1 is DFQATT, CDR2 SNEGSKA, per germline (reference sequence). The CDR3 extends over 20 amino acids.

This clonotype occurred a few times. This rearrangement joins TRBV12-3 or TRBV12-4 to TRBJ1-2, with unresolved D. The CDR3 contains 14 residues. V lost 10 bases to trimming and J lost 4 bases, with 19 bases between them. The CDR3, as DNA: TGTGCCACCCTAAATGTTGGTACAGCCTATGGCTACACCTTC. It codes for CATLNVGTAYGYTF.

The sample holds a few counts of this clonotype. A read error may account for a junction end that differs from germline. The chain links TRBV5-5 to TRBJ2-7; D may be TRBD1 or TRBD2 (5 bases each). The CDR3 totals 13 residues. Germline values: CDR1 SGHKS, CDR2 YYEKEE (reference sequence). The CDR3 reads CASTLAGTDEQYF. CDR3 nucleotides: TGTGCCAGCACCTTGGCAGGGACCGACGAGCAGTACTTC.

This chain links TRBV20-1 with TRBJ1-4; D not resolved. Trimming took 6 bases from V and 0 from J, leaving 8 bases between them. The CDR3 is 13 residues long. Germline V lookup: CDR1 DFQATT, CDR2 SNEGSKA (reference sequence). The CDR3 protein is CSALHTTNEKLFF. The CDR3 region has the DNA TGCAGTGCCCTACACACAACTAATGAAAAACTGTTTTTT.

The chain carries TRBV12-3 or TRBV12-4 and TRBJ2-4, with D hard to call. Trimming took 1 base from V and 2 from J, leaving 6 bases between them. CDR3 size: 14 residues. The CDR3 region is CASSLGGTKNIQYF. CDR3 DNA sequence: TGTGCCAGCAGTTTAGGGGGAACCAAAAACATTCAGTACTTC.

The chain has TRBV2 and TRBJ1-1; D possibly corresponds to TRBD1 (6 bases). V was pared by 9 bases and J by 1 base, with 12 bases between. Germline values: CDR1 SNHLY, CDR2 FYNNEI. The CDR3 sequence is 13 residues long. CDR3 sequence (DNA): TGTGCCAGGCTAAAGGACAGGAACACTGAAGCTTTCTTT. Protein product: CARLKDRNTEAFF. Variable domain in full (rest from reference TRBV2 and TRBJ1-1): EPEVTQTPSHQVTQMGQEVILRCVPISNHLYFYWYRQILGQKVEFLVSFYNNEISEKSEIFDDQFSVERPDGSNFTLKIRSTKLEDSAMYFCARLKDRNTEAFFGQGTRLTVV.

The V gene is TRBV7-9, the J gene TRBJ1-1; 9 positions agree with TRBD1. Germline CDR1 is SEHNR and CDR2 is FQNEAQ (reference sequence). The CDR3 consists of 17 residues. V lost 5 bases, J lost 0 bases, and 10 bases stayed unmatched. CDR3 amino acids: CASSLPGQGFMNTEAFF. The CDR3 region has the DNA TGTGCCAGCAGCCTCCCGGGACAGGGTTTCATGAACACTGAAGCTTTCTTT.

This clonotype was counted a few times. The chain uses TRBV12-3 or TRBV12-4 and TRBJ2-2; 9 nucleotides agree with TRBD2. The CDR3 is 15 amino acids. V dropped 6 bases and J dropped 6; count of bases not matched to a gene: 8. This chain's CDR3 is CASRSSGRSPGELFF. CDR3 DNA: TGTGCCAGCAGGAGTAGCGGGAGAAGTCCCGGGGAGCTGTTTTTT.

This clonotype has more than one count but fewer than ten. For the CDR3, the DNA is TGTGCCAGCTCACCCGAACAGCTCTCTGGAAACACCATATATTTT. Protein product: CASSPEQLSGNTIYF. The chain carries TRBV18 and TRBJ1-3; no clear D gene. Germline V gene lookup returns CDR1 KGHSH and CDR2 LQKENI. V dropped 3 bases and J dropped 0 bases, with 9 bases sitting between them. This CDR3 has 15 amino acids. Together with reference TRBV18 and TRBJ1-3, the CDR3 gives the full variable domain: NAGVMQNPRHLVRRRGQEARLRCSPMKGHSHVYWYRQLPEEGLKFMVYLQKENIIDESGMPKERFSAEFPKEGPSILRIQQVVRGDSAAYFCASSPEQLSGNTIYFGEGSWLTVV.

This clonotype was counted a few times. The V call is TRBV20-1, the J call TRBJ2-7; no clear D gene. Germline loops: CDR1 DFQATT, CDR2 SNEGSKA (reference sequence). Trimming shortened V by 5 bases and J by 1 base, and 9 bases separated the two germline ends. The CDR3 runs 12 residues. CDR3 loop: CSAAIGSYEQYF. The CDR3 nucleotides read TGCAGTGCTGCCATTGGGTCCTACGAGCAGTACTTC.

The rearrangement joins TRBV7-6 to TRBJ1-1, with 7 bases fitting TRBD1. The length of the CDR3 is 15 residues. CDR1 and CDR2 (germline): SGHVS, FNYEAQ. The junction had 11 bases not matched to a gene; V was cut back by 4 bases and J by 6 bases. CDR3 protein: CASSSGGGGYPEAFF. CDR3 DNA sequence: TGTGCCAGCAGCTCAGGGGGAGGGGGCTACCCTGAAGCTTTCTTT.

As concerns this clonotype: The junction differs from germline at one of its ends, possibly a read error. The chain employs TRBV14 and TRBJ1-1; TRBD1 is a possible D gene (6 bases). Germline V lookup: CDR1 SGHDN, CDR2 FVKESK. This CDR3 comprises 13 residues. The CDR3 region has the DNA TGTGCCAGCAGCTCATGGACAGCCCCTGAGGCTTTCTTT. Its translation is CASSSWTAPEAFF.

The table lists this clonotype with a few counts. V usage is TRBV6-5 and J usage is TRBJ1-1; D is unclear. V was clipped by 2 bases and J by 6 bases, with 13 bases between them. There are 14 residues in the CDR3. Germline lookup yields CDR1 MNHEY and CDR2 SVGAGI. Here the CDR3 reads CASSYIMGVSEAFF. The CDR3 bases are TGTGCCAGCAGTTACATAATGGGCGTTTCTGAAGCTTTCTTT.

This clonotype was seen a handful of times. The chain's CDR3 is CSAMFGETQYF. In DNA form, the CDR3 reads TGCAGTGCGATGTTTGGAGAGACCCAGTACTTC. The chain links TRBV20-1 to TRBJ2-5; D gene unclear. Trimming took off 6 bases at V and 4 bases at J, with 9 bases between the two ends. The CDR3 extends over 11 amino acids. Germline V gene data show CDR1 as DFQATT and CDR2 as SNEGSKA (reference sequence).

The V call is TRBV2, the J call TRBJ2-1; 8 bases line up with TRBD2. Germline CDR1 is SNHLY and CDR2 is FYNNEI. This CDR3 has 17 amino acids. V shed 0 bases, J shed 5 bases, and the junction held 9 bases outside the gene matches. The CDR3, as DNA: TGTGCCAGCAGTGAAGCGCTTAGCGGGAACCGTAACAATGAGCAGTTCTTC. Its protein product is CASSEALSGNRNNEQFF.

The sample holds a few counts of this clonotype. This chain links TRBV27 with TRBJ2-7; D is undetermined. Trimming left V 5 bases short and J 6 bases short, with 14 bases between. Germline V lookup: CDR1 MNHEY, CDR2 SMNVEV (reference sequence). This CDR3 comprises 13 residues. The CDR3 nucleotides read TGTGCCAGCAGTCGGGCAGATAGCCTCGAGCAGTACTTC. This sequence encodes CASSRADSLEQYF.

This chain connects TRBV12-3 or TRBV12-4 to TRBJ2-2, with D possibly called TRBD1 or TRBD2 (6 bases each). V lost 0 bases and J lost 4, with 15 bases in between. CDR3 size: 17 residues. This chain's CDR3 is CASSLARGGLRTGELFF. CDR3 DNA: TGTGCCAGCAGTTTAGCGCGAGGGGGGCTGCGCACCGGGGAGCTGTTTTTT.